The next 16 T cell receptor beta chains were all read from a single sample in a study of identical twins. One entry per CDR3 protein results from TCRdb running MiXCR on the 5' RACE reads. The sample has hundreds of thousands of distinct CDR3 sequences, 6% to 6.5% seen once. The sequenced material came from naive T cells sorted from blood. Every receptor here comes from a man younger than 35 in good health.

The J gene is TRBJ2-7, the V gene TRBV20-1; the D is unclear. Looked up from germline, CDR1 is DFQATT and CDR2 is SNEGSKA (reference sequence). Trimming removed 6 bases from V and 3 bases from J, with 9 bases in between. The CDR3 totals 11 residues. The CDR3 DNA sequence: TGCAGTGCCTACATGGGCTACGAGCAGTACTTC. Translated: CSAYMGYEQYF.

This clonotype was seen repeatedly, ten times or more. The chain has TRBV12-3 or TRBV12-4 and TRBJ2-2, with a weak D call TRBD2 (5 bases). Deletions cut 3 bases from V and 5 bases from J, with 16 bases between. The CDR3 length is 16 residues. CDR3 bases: TGTGCCAGCAGTTTCTTAAGCGGTCCTGAAACCGGGGAGCTGTTTTTT. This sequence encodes CASSFLSGPETGELFF.

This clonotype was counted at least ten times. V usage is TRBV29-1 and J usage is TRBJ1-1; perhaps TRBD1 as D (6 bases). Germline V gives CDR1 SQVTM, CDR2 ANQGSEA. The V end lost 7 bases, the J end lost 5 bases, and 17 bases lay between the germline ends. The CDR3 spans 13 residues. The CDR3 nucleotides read TGCAGCGCAAGACAGGTACTGATAACTGAAGCTTTCTTT. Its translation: CSARQVLITEAFF.

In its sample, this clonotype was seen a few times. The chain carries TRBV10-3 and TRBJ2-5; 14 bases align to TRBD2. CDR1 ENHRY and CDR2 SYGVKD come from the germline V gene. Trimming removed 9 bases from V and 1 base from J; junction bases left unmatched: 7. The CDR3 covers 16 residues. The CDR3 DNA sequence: TGTGCCATTACCACTGGACTAGCGGGAGGCCAAGAGACCCAGTACTTC. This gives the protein CAITTGLAGGQETQYF.

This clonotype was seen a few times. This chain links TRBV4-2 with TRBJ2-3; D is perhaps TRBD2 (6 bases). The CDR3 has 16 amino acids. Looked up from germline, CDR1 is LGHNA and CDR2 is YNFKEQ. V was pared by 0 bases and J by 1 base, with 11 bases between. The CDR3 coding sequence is TGTGCCAGCAGCCAAGATTCGGGAGCTCGCACAGATACGCAGTATTTT. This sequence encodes CASSQDSGARTDTQYF.

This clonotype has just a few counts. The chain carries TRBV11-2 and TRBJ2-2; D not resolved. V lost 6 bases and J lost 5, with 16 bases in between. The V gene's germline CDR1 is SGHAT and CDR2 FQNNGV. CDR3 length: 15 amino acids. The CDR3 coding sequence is TGTGCCAGCAGTTCGGTCTCTGAAAGAACCGGGGAGCTGTTTTTT. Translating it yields CASSSVSERTGELFF.

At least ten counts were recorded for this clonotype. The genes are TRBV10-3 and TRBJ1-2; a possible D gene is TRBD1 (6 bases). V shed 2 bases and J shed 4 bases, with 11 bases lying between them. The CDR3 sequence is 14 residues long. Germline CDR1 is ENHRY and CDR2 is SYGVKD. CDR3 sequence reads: CAISEPGGLYGYTF. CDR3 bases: TGTGCCATCAGTGAGCCCGGGGGGCTCTATGGCTACACCTTC.

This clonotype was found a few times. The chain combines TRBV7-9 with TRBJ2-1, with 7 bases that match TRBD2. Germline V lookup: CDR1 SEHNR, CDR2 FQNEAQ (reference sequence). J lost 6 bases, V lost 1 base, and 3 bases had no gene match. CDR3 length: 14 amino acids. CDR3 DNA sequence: TGTGCCAGCAGCTTAGGGACTAGGTCCAATGAGCAGTTCTTC. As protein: CASSLGTRSNEQFF.

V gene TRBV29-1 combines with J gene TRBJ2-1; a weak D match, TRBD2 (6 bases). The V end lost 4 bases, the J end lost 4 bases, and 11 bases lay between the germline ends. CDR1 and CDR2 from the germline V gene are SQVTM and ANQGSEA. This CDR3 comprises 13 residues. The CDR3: CSVGGRLYNEQFF. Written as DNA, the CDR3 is TGCAGCGTTGGTGGGAGGCTATACAATGAGCAGTTCTTC.

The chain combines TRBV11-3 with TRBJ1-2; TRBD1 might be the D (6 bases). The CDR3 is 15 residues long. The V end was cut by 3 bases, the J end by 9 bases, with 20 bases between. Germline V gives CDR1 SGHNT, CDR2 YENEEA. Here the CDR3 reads CASSFSRGPPQSYTF. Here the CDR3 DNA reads TGTGCCAGCAGCTTTTCCAGGGGACCTCCCCAGAGCTACACCTTC.

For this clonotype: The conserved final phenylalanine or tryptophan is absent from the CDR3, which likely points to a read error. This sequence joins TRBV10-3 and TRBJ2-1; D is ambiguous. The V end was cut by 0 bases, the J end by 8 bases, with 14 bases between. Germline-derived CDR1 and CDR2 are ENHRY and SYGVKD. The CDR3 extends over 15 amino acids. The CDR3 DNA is TGTGCCATCAGTGAGTCTGTCAGGACGACGGATGAGCAGTTCTCC. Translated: CAISESVRTTDEQFS.

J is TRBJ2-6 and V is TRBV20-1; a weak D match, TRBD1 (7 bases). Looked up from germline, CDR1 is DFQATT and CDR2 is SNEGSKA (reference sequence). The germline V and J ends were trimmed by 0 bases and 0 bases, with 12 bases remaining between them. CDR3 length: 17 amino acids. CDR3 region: CSARDRGETSGANVLTF. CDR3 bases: TGCAGTGCTAGAGACAGGGGGGAGACCTCTGGGGCCAACGTCCTGACTTTC.

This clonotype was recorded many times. The CDR3 region has the DNA TGTGCCAGCAGCTTAGACCGGGGCAGTATGACTTTC. It specifies CASSLDRGSMTF. The rearrangement joins TRBV7-9 to TRBJ2-6; the D gene could be TRBD1 or TRBD2 (5 bases each). Per germline, CDR1 SEHNR and CDR2 FQNEAQ (reference sequence). The CDR3 runs to 12 residues. V lost 1 base, J lost 17 bases, and 12 bases lay in between.

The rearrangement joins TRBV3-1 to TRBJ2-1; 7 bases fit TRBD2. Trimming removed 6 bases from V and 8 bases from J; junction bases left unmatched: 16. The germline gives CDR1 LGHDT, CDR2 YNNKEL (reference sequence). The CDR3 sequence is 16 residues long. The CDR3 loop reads CASRLRGAGVGDEQFF. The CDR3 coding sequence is TGTGCCAGCAGGCTACGCGGGGCGGGAGTAGGGGATGAGCAGTTCTTC.

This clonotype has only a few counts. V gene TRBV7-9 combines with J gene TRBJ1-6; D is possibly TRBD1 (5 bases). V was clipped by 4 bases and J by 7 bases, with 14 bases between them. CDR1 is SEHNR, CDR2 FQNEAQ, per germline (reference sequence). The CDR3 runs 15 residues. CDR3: CASSSAGLKNSPLHF. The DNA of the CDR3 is TGTGCCAGCAGCTCCGCGGGACTAAAAAATTCACCCCTCCACTTT.

CDR3 nucleotides: TGTGCCAGCAGTGAAGCGGGTAGGGCCCCCGAGGAGTTCTTC. Encoded protein: CASSEAGRAPEEFF. The gene calls are TRBV2 and TRBJ2-1; no firm D call. Trimming removed 0 bases from V and 14 bases from J, with 17 bases in between. The germline V gene encodes CDR1 SNHLY and CDR2 FYNNEI. There are 14 residues in the CDR3.